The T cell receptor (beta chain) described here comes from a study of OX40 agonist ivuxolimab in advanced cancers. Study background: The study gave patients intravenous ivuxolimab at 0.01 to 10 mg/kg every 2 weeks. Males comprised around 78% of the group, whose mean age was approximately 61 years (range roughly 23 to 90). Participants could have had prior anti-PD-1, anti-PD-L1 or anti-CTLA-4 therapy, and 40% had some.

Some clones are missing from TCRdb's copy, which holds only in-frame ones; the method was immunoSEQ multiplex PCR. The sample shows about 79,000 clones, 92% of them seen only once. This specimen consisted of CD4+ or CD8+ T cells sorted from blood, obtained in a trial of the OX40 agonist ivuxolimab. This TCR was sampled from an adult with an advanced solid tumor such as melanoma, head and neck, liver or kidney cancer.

In nucleotides, the CDR3 is TGTGCCAGCAGCCCCTTAGCGGGAGGGTACTTTTCACCGTTCTTC. Its protein product is CASSPLAGGYFSPFF. The rearrangement links TRBV7-2 to TRBJ2-1, with TRBD2 identical over 11 bases. CDR3 length equals 15 residues. CDR1 and CDR2 from the germline V gene are SGHTA and FQGNSA. Losses at the gene ends were 5 bases for V and 15 bases for J; bases not matched to a gene: 15.